Below, 29 T cell receptor beta chains from the same sample are listed, as sequenced in a study of low-dose radiotherapy and immunotherapy resistance in tumors. This sample's time point: after trial treatment. Sample treatment: LDRT plus nivolumab, ipilimumab, low-dose cyclophosphamide and aspirin (RACIN trial). TRAV- and TRBV-specific primers were used for first-strand cDNA, which covered alpha and beta chains. For amplifying TCRs, the PCR ran for around 20 cycles with Phusion, which was used together with a constant-region primer and the adapter on the V primers. One entry per CDR3 protein, called by TCRdb with MiXCR from the reads. This table holds 95,000 to 100,000 distinct CDR3 sequences, about 20% found once. The material was PBMCs, obtained after low-dose radiotherapy plus immunotherapy. The receptors come from a male donor with prostate cancer.

This chain uses TRBV19 with TRBJ2-7; D may match TRBD1 or TRBD2 (7 bases each). The germline CDR1 and CDR2 sequences are LNHDA and SQIVND (reference sequence). There are 15 residues in the CDR3. The V end lost 6 bases, the J end lost 2 bases, and 17 bases lay between the germline ends. The CDR3 nucleotides are TGTGCCAGTAGAGGCCAGGGGGGGGAGACCTACGAGCAGTACTTC. The encoded protein is CASRGQGGETYEQYF.

This clonotype has a count of ten or more. This chain uses TRBV10-3 with TRBJ2-1; D possibly matches TRBD1 or TRBD2 (6 bases each). The CDR3 consists of 16 residues. Germline CDR1 is ENHRY and CDR2 is SYGVKD. Trimming pared 2 bases from V and 5 bases from J, leaving 16 bases between. The CDR3 here is CAISEPGAPGDNEQFF. CDR3 nucleotides: TGTGCCATCAGTGAGCCGGGGGCTCCGGGGGACAATGAGCAGTTCTTC.

Many counts were recorded for this clonotype. This chain joins TRBV5-1 and TRBJ2-2, with D uncertain. Trimming removed 0 bases from V and 5 bases from J, with 5 bases in between. CDR1 and CDR2 (germline): SGHRS, YFSETQ. This CDR3 is 13 amino acids long. The CDR3 reads CASSLEGTGELFF. The CDR3 DNA reads as TGCGCCAGCAGCTTGGAGGGTACCGGGGAGCTGTTTTTT.

Comment on this clonotype: A far larger clone is a single base away, which makes a read error likely. J is TRBJ2-1 and V is TRBV7-9; possibly TRBD2 for D (6 bases). The germline CDR1 and CDR2 sequences are SEHNR and FQNEAQ (reference sequence). The CDR3 runs 14 residues. Trimming pared 5 bases from V and 10 bases from J, leaving 18 bases between. Written as DNA, the CDR3 is TGTGCCAGCAGCCCAAGGAGGGCGAGTCACGAGCAGTTCTTC. Protein sequence: CASSPRRASHEQFF.

The sample holds many counts of this clonotype. The chain has TRBV5-6 and TRBJ2-7; D may correspond to TRBD1 or TRBD2 (5 bases each). The V gene lost 4 bases and the J gene lost 2 bases, with 16 bases spanning the gap. The CDR3 loop spans 15 amino acids. Germline assignment: CDR1 SGHDT and CDR2 YYEEEE. DNA for the CDR3: TGTGCCAGCAGCCCCCGTTTCGGGGCCCCCTACGAGCAGTACTTC. Its protein is CASSPRFGAPYEQYF.

This clonotype was found many times. V gene TRBV20-1 combines with J gene TRBJ2-3; 8 bases agree with TRBD2. V trimming: 4 bases; J trimming: 3 bases; junction bases outside the gene matches: 9. Germline V lookup: CDR1 DFQATT, CDR2 SNEGSKA (reference sequence). The CDR3 spans 15 residues. The CDR3 DNA reads as TGCAGTGCTACAATAGCGGGGAGGAGAACAGATACGCAGTATTTT. Its translation: CSATIAGRRTDTQYF.

This clonotype came up many times. The chain carries TRBV12-3 or TRBV12-4 and TRBJ1-3; 7 nucleotides match TRBD1. V shed 4 bases and J 4 bases; nucleotides not matched to a gene: 1. The CDR3 has 13 residues. The CDR3 sequence is CASSSTGGNTIYF. The DNA of the CDR3 is TGTGCCAGCAGTTCGACAGGGGGAAACACCATATATTTT.

There are many counts of this clonotype. The J gene is TRBJ1-1, the V gene TRBV7-6; the D gene is possibly TRBD1 (5 bases). In germline, CDR1 is SGHVS, CDR2 FNYEAQ. CDR3 length equals 13 residues. Trimming stripped 4 bases from V and 3 bases from J, with 9 bases between. The CDR3 DNA follows: TGTGCCAGCAGCTACGGGACGGACACTGAAGCTTTCTTT. Encoded protein: CASSYGTDTEAFF.

The sample holds many counts of this clonotype. The V gene is TRBV12-2, the J gene TRBJ1-5; the table's D gene call, TRBD1, was not cross checked with the DNA. TRBV12-2 is labeled a pseudogene. The CDR3 loop spans 15 amino acids. CDR3 nucleotide sequence: TGTGCAAGTCGCTTAGGGCCGGGGACCGGGCAGCCCCAGCATTTT. It encodes CASRLGPGTGQPQHF.

The sample holds many counts of this clonotype. The chain links TRBV20-1 to TRBJ1-5, with unresolved D. Germline CDR1 DFQATT, CDR2 SNEGSKA (reference sequence). The CDR3 is 14 amino acids. V gave up 6 bases and J gave up 2 bases, with 14 bases separating them. DNA for the CDR3: TGCAGTGCCCCCCCCCACCAGGGCAATCAGCCCCAGCATTTT. It specifies CSAPPHQGNQPQHF.

V gene TRBV6-2 or TRBV6-3 combines with J gene TRBJ2-1, with D unclear. Germline V gives CDR1 MNHEY, CDR2 SVGEGT. The V end lost 0 bases, the J end lost 7 bases, and 16 bases lay between the germline ends. The CDR3 contains 16 residues. The CDR3 DNA reads TGTGCCAGCAGTTACTCGAGTGCGGCGGCCAGGAATGAGCAGTTCTTC. Amino acids: CASSYSSAAARNEQFF.

This clonotype was found many times. The chain is built from TRBV3-1 and TRBJ1-1; D is ambiguous. From germline, CDR1 is LGHDT and CDR2 YNNKEL (reference sequence). The CDR3 is 14 amino acids. V was trimmed by 0 bases and J by 0 bases, leaving 5 bases between them. The CDR3 DNA follows: TGTGCCAGCAGCCAAGATGGATTGAACACTGAAGCTTTCTTT. This sequence encodes CASSQDGLNTEAFF.

This clonotype was observed at least ten times. The rearrangement uses TRBV29-1 and TRBJ1-1; D gene uncertain. Trimming took 4 bases from V and 12 from J, leaving 18 bases between them. Germline V gene sequence: CDR1 SQVTM, CDR2 ANQGSEA. The CDR3 is made up of 12 amino acids. CDR3 in DNA: TGCAGCGTTGCAGATGCTCCCGGGCCTTCTTTCTTT. This gives the protein CSVADAPGPSFF. The full variable domain, in which reference TRBV29-1 and TRBJ1-1 provide the parts outside the CDR3, is SAVISQKPSRDICQRGTSLTIQCQVDSQVTMMFWYRQQPGQSLTLIATANQGSEATYESGFVIDKFPISRPNLTFSTLTVSNMSPEDSSIYLCSVADAPGPSFFGQGTRLTVV.

J is TRBJ2-3 and V is TRBV6-2 or TRBV6-3; possibly TRBD2 for D (6 bases). The V end was cut by 6 bases, the J end by 1 base, with 14 bases between. Germline loops: CDR1 MNHEY, CDR2 SVGEGT. The CDR3 extends over 15 amino acids. CDR3 sequence (DNA): TGTGCCAGCAGGGAAACGGGGGTTGGCACAGATACGCAGTATTTT. Encoded protein: CASRETGVGTDTQYF.

This clonotype occurred many times. The chain joins TRBV5-1 to TRBJ2-7, with 14 bases that match TRBD2. Germline CDR1 and CDR2: SGHRS and YFSETQ. This CDR3 spans 17 amino acids. The ends lost 3 bases at V and 4 bases at J; junction bases unmatched: 9. The CDR3 region has the DNA TGCGCCAGCAGCTGGACTAGCGGGGGGAGCGTCCGTTACGAGCAGTACTTC. Protein product: CASSWTSGGSVRYEQYF.

This clonotype was recorded many times. CDR3 amino acids: CASSPDSRNSPLHF. In DNA form, the CDR3 reads TGTGCCAGCAGCCCGGACTCCCGGAATTCACCCCTCCACTTT. V is TRBV5-4 and J is TRBJ1-6; D call uncertain. The CDR3 is made up of 14 amino acids. Germline CDR1 and CDR2: SGHNT and YYREEE (reference sequence). V was pared by 4 bases and J by 7 bases, with 12 bases between.

This clonotype showed up many times. The chain employs TRBV29-1 and TRBJ1-2; D unresolved. CDR1 SQVTM and CDR2 ANQGSEA come from the germline V gene. The CDR3 is 12 residues long. The germline V and J ends were trimmed by 4 bases and 1 base, with 7 bases remaining between them. The CDR3 DNA is TGCAGCGTTGTGTGGTATAACTATGGCTACACCTTC. Protein: CSVVWYNYGYTF.

This clonotype was picked up many times. The gene calls are TRBV30 and TRBJ1-1; 7 bases agree with TRBD1. The CDR3 has 13 amino acids. Unmatched junction bases numbered 11, after V lost 5 bases and J lost 8 bases. In germline, CDR1 is GTSNPN, CDR2 SVGIG (reference sequence). CDR3 DNA sequence: TGTGCCTGGGCCGGGACAGAGGCACAGGAAGCTTTCTTT. It is translated as CAWAGTEAQEAFF.

This clonotype is deemed medium-sized. This chain uses TRBV4-2 with TRBJ2-5; 10 bases are shared with TRBD2. Germline lookup yields CDR1 LGHNA and CDR2 YNFKEQ. With V trimmed by 1 base and J by 2 bases, 1 base remained unmatched. This CDR3 spans 15 amino acids. In DNA, the CDR3 is TGTGCCAGCAGCCAAGGGACTAGCGGACAAGAGACCCAGTACTTC. As protein: CASSQGTSGQETQYF.

CDR3 loop: CASSSRAQYEQYF. The CDR3 DNA sequence: TGCGCCAGCAGCTCCCGGGCCCAATACGAGCAGTACTTC. This chain uses TRBV5-1 with TRBJ2-7; the D is unclear. CDR3 length: 13 residues. CDR1 and CDR2 from the germline V gene are SGHRS and YFSETQ. The germline V and J ends were trimmed by 3 bases and 4 bases, with 11 bases remaining between them.

This chain uses TRBV4-1 with TRBJ1-4; D may be TRBD1 (6 bases). In germline, CDR1 is MGHRA, CDR2 YSYEKL. V was shortened by 0 bases and J by 8 bases, with 13 bases between the two germline ends. The CDR3 is 15 amino acids. This chain's CDR3 is CASSQERGAREKLFF. The CDR3 nucleotides read TGCGCCAGCAGCCAAGAGAGGGGGGCGAGGGAAAAACTGTTTTTT.

The chain carries TRBV5-1 and TRBJ2-7; D perhaps matches TRBD1 (6 bases). Germline CDR1 and CDR2: SGHRS and YFSETQ. V lost 1 base, J lost 2 bases, and 13 bases lay in between. The CDR3 loop spans 15 amino acids. CDR3 residues: CASSLLQGPPYEQYF. CDR3 DNA: TGCGCCAGCAGCTTGCTGCAGGGGCCTCCCTACGAGCAGTACTTC.

This clonotype was seen repeatedly, ten times or more. The V gene is TRBV12-3 or TRBV12-4, the J gene TRBJ2-5; 8 positions match TRBD2. V trimming: 3 bases; J trimming: 4 bases; junction bases outside the gene matches: 4. The CDR3 spans 14 residues. The CDR3 nucleotides are TGTGCCAGCAGTTTTAGCGGGGTTGGAGAGACCCAGTACTTC. Its protein product is CASSFSGVGETQYF.

As for this clonotype: Possible read error: a much larger clone is one base away. This sequence joins TRBV10-2 and TRBJ2-5; TRBD1 or TRBD2 may be the D gene (5 bases each). CDR3 length equals 14 residues. From germline, CDR1 is WSHSY and CDR2 SAAADI. CDR3 protein: CTSSEVGPGETQYF. The CDR3 DNA is TGCACCAGCAGTGAGGTGGGACCGGGGGAGACCCAGTACTTC.

This clonotype was counted ten times or more. The rearrangement links TRBV11-1 to TRBJ2-2; D possibly corresponds to TRBD2 (5 bases). The CDR3 covers 13 residues. The V end was cut by 4 bases, the J end by 6 bases, with 9 bases between. Germline lookup yields CDR1 SGHAT and CDR2 FQDESV (reference sequence). This chain's CDR3 is CASSSPGAGELFF. CDR3 nucleotide sequence: TGTGCCAGCAGCTCACCCGGGGCCGGGGAGCTGTTTTTT.

This clonotype has a count of ten or more. The chain links TRBV7-9 to TRBJ2-7, with 9 bases lining up with TRBD2. Losses at the gene ends were 7 bases for V and 6 bases for J; bases not matched to a gene: 7. The CDR3 has 13 residues. Looked up from germline, CDR1 is SEHNR and CDR2 is FQNEAQ (reference sequence). The CDR3 sequence is CASKQKAGGEQYF. The CDR3, as DNA: TGTGCCAGCAAACAAAAAGCGGGGGGCGAGCAGTACTTC.

This clonotype showed up many times. This chain links TRBV13 with TRBJ2-3; no clear D. The CDR3 consists of 12 residues. The germline V gene has CDR1 PRHDT and CDR2 FYEKMQ (reference sequence). V was shortened by 5 bases and J by 6 bases, with 9 bases between the two germline ends. CDR3 region: CASSLFGDTQYF. CDR3 coding DNA: TGTGCCAGCAGCCTTTTTGGGGATACGCAGTATTTT.

This clonotype appeared many times. The gene calls are TRBV12-3 or TRBV12-4 and TRBJ2-6; possibly TRBD1 or TRBD2 for D (7 bases each). The CDR3 runs 15 residues. Trimming removed 9 bases from V and 4 bases from J, with 16 bases in between. This CDR3 reads CASQGGAWGANVLTF. The CDR3 coding sequence is TGTGCCAGTCAGGGGGGGGCTTGGGGGGCCAACGTCCTGACTTTC.

This chain joins TRBV12-3 or TRBV12-4 and TRBJ1-5; 7 bases are a match to TRBD1. This CDR3 has 14 amino acids. Losses at the gene ends were 8 bases for V and 2 bases for J; bases not matched to a gene: 6. The CDR3 region is CASADRVGNQPQHF. CDR3 DNA: TGTGCCAGCGCTGACAGGGTAGGCAATCAGCCCCAGCATTTT.